Listed here are 32 T cell receptor beta chains from one sample, sequenced in a study of T cell responses to AZD1222 COVID-19 vaccine. Generated by immunoSEQ multiplex PCR, the TCRdb table keeps only in-frame clones and is missing some. The table records 150,000 or so clones, around 90% of them present only once. The sequencing here drew on peripheral blood, taken 28 days after the second AZD1222 dose. Source of these receptors: an adult who received the AZD1222 COVID-19 vaccine.

The rearrangement joins TRBV19 to TRBJ1-1; 8 nucleotides line up with TRBD1. The CDR3 length is 14 residues. Losses at the gene ends were 5 bases for V and 6 bases for J; bases not matched to a gene: 8. Per germline, CDR1 LNHDA and CDR2 SQIVND (reference sequence). CDR3 coding DNA: TGTGCCAGTAGTCCCGACAGGGGAGGCGCTGAAGCTTTCTTT. Translating gives CASSPDRGGAEAFF.

The chain links TRBV21-1 to TRBJ1-3; TRBD1 reflects the table's D call only, with no check against the DNA. TRBV21-1 is a pseudogene segment. This CDR3 spans 20 amino acids. CDR3 sequence: CASSRAIGTGPLLWRNTIYF. The DNA for the CDR3 is TGTGCCAGCAGCAGAGCTATAGGGACAGGGCCCTTACTCTGGAGGAACACCATATATTTT.

The chain carries TRBV2 and TRBJ1-2, with D unresolved. This CDR3 has 13 residues. Germline CDR1 reads SNHLY; CDR2 reads FYNNEI. The V end was cut by 2 bases, the J end by 4 bases, with 8 bases between. DNA of the CDR3: TGTGCCAGCAGTGAACAGCCCCTCTATGGCTACACCTTC. As protein: CASSEQPLYGYTF.

The chain links TRBV11-3 to TRBJ2-1; TRBD2 is a possible D gene (6 bases). There are 12 residues in the CDR3. Germline lookup yields CDR1 SGHNT and CDR2 YENEEA. Trimming took off 5 bases at V and 8 bases at J, with 10 bases between the two ends. CDR3 amino acids: CASSRSGYEQFF. DNA of the CDR3: TGTGCCAGCAGCCGTAGCGGTTATGAGCAGTTCTTC.

V gene TRBV10-2 combines with J gene TRBJ2-3; the D gene could be TRBD1 or TRBD2 (5 bases each). Germline lookup yields CDR1 WSHSY and CDR2 SAAADI. CDR3 size: 14 residues. Trimming took off 6 bases at V and 2 bases at J, with 12 bases between the two ends. The CDR3 reads CASREGPYTDTQYF. The CDR3 DNA sequence: TGCGCCAGCAGAGAGGGGCCCTACACAGATACGCAGTATTTT.

This rearrangement joins TRBV5-6 to TRBJ1-3, with D unclear. Trimming took off 2 bases at V and 0 bases at J, with 6 bases between the two ends. The V gene's germline CDR1 is SGHDT and CDR2 YYEEEE. The CDR3 totals 14 residues. Here the CDR3 reads CASSLRSSGNTIYF. DNA for the CDR3: TGTGCCAGCAGCTTAAGGAGCTCTGGAAACACCATATATTTT.

J is TRBJ1-4 and V is TRBV7-8; D perhaps matches TRBD1 (6 bases). This CDR3 has 18 residues. Germline-derived CDR1 and CDR2 are SGHVS and FQNEAQ. The V end was cut by 1 base, the J end by 5 bases, with 20 bases between. CDR3 coding DNA: TGTGCCAGCAGCTTAGTGCGAGGAGGGGGTCAAGGGAATGAAAAACTGTTTTTT. This encodes CASSLVRGGGQGNEKLFF.

This chain connects TRBV6-5 to TRBJ2-7; D gene unclear. Trimming cost V 2 bases and J 2 bases, with 7 bases left between them. Germline CDR1 and CDR2: MNHEY and SVGAGI. The CDR3 extends over 13 amino acids. CDR3 nucleotide sequence: TGTGCCAGCAGTTACGCAGCCGCCTACGAGCAGTACTTC. Translating it yields CASSYAAAYEQYF.

The gene calls are TRBV4-2 and TRBJ1-2, with TRBD1 matching 10 bases. Trimming cost V 4 bases and J 8 bases; bases outside gene matches: 10. The CDR3 extends over 15 amino acids. Germline loops: CDR1 LGHNA, CDR2 YNFKEQ. The CDR3: CASSPYGTGVGGYTF. The CDR3 DNA reads TGTGCCAGCAGCCCCTACGGGACAGGGGTTGGAGGCTACACCTTC.

The chain joins TRBV11-2 to TRBJ2-5; TRBD2 might be the D (6 bases). Trimming left V 4 bases short and J 5 bases short, with 20 bases between. Germline values: CDR1 SGHAT, CDR2 FQNNGV. The CDR3 runs to 16 residues. DNA for the CDR3: TGTGCCAGCAGCTCCCCCTCGTGGGGGGTGACGGAGACCCAGTACTTC. This encodes CASSSPSWGVTETQYF.

The chain uses TRBV27 and TRBJ2-5; 7 nucleotides match TRBD1. Germline-derived CDR1 and CDR2 are MNHEY and SMNVEV (reference sequence). The CDR3 is 14 amino acids. V was clipped by 0 bases and J by 5 bases; unmatched bases: 3. CDR3 sequence: CASSLSTGLETQYF. DNA of the CDR3: TGTGCCAGCAGTTTATCGACAGGGTTGGAGACCCAGTACTTC.

The chain has TRBV11-2 and TRBJ1-1; no reliable D call. This CDR3 is built from 11 residues. The V and J ends lost 5 bases and 5 bases respectively, with 6 bases between them. The germline V gene has CDR1 SGHAT and CDR2 FQNNGV. For the CDR3, the DNA is TGTGCCAGCAGCCCGCGGACTGAAGCTTTCTTT. As protein: CASSPRTEAFF.

V usage is TRBV5-1 and J usage is TRBJ2-2; 10 positions agree with TRBD1. V lost 4 bases to trimming and J lost 7 bases; unmatched junction nucleotides: 7. Germline CDR1 and CDR2: SGHRS and YFSETQ. This CDR3 region has 15 residues. In DNA, the CDR3 is TGCGCCAGCAGCCGGGACAGGGGCTCGGGCGGGGAGCTGTTTTTT. It yields the protein CASSRDRGSGGELFF.

This clone appeared a few times. This rearrangement joins TRBV18 to TRBJ1-2; tentatively, D is TRBD1 (5 bases). The CDR3 totals 16 residues. The V gene's germline CDR1 is KGHSH and CDR2 LQKENI. V was pared by 2 bases and J by 4 bases, with 17 bases between. This chain's CDR3 is CASSPITVERGYGYTF. The CDR3 DNA reads as TGTGCCAGCTCACCAATCACAGTCGAAAGGGGCTATGGCTACACCTTC.

V usage is TRBV18 and J usage is TRBJ1-2; D is unclear. The CDR3 has 10 residues. The V and J ends lost 3 bases and 11 bases respectively, with 7 bases between them. CDR1 is KGHSH, CDR2 LQKENI, per germline. CDR3 bases: TGTGCCAGCTCACCCGACGGATACACCTTC. This encodes CASSPDGYTF. The variable domain in full, completed from reference TRBV18 and TRBJ1-2, reads NAGVMQNPRHLVRRRGQEARLRCSPMKGHSHVYWYRQLPEEGLKFMVYLQKENIIDESGMPKERFSAEFPKEGPSILRIQQVVRGDSAAYFCASSPDGYTFGSGTRLTVV.

The CDR3 DNA reads as TGTGCCTGGGCAGGAGGAGAAGGGGCTTGCACCTTC. Residues: CAWAGGEGACTF. The chain links TRBV30 to TRBJ1-2; perhaps TRBD1 as D (5 bases). The CDR3 loop spans 12 amino acids. Deletions cut 5 bases from V and 13 bases from J, with 20 bases between. Germline CDR1 reads GTSNPN; CDR2 reads SVGIG (reference sequence).

The genes are TRBV5-1 and TRBJ2-7; D is uncertain. V shed 0 bases and J shed 6 bases, with 13 bases lying between them. The CDR3 consists of 14 residues. The germline V gene encodes CDR1 SGHRS and CDR2 YFSETQ. The CDR3 here is CASSLERSSGEQYF. DNA of the CDR3: TGCGCCAGCAGCTTGGAAAGGTCCTCGGGCGAGCAGTACTTC.

V gene TRBV9 combines with J gene TRBJ2-3; 13 nucleotides line up with TRBD2. This CDR3 is built from 14 residues. Per germline, CDR1 SGDLS and CDR2 YYNGEE. V dropped 5 bases and J dropped 5; count of bases not matched to a gene: 2. CDR3 sequence (DNA): TGTGCCAGCAGTCGGACTAGCGGGGGAGATACGCAGTATTTT. It translates to CASSRTSGGDTQYF.

V is TRBV5-1 and J is TRBJ1-1; TRBD1 aligns across 7 bases. With 0 bases clipped from V and 8 bases from J, the junction kept 13 bases outside the gene matches. Germline CDR1 reads SGHRS; CDR2 reads YFSETQ. The CDR3 covers 16 residues. CDR3 sequence reads: CASSLGSTGHGGEAFF. In nucleotides, the CDR3 is TGCGCCAGCAGCTTGGGCTCGACAGGGCACGGAGGAGAAGCTTTCTTT.

The rearrangement uses TRBV18 and TRBJ1-6, with D maybe TRBD1 (5 bases). Looked up from germline, CDR1 is KGHSH and CDR2 is LQKENI. V was cut by 6 bases and J by 1 base, with 10 bases left in between. This CDR3 spans 15 amino acids. DNA for the CDR3: TGTGCCAGCTCTGACAGTTTTTCCTATAATTCACCCCTCCACTTT. Translation gives CASSDSFSYNSPLHF.

This clone was detected once. The gene calls are TRBV7-8 and TRBJ2-6, with 7 bases identical to TRBD1. V lost 4 bases and J lost 2; bases outside the gene matches: 17. Per germline, CDR1 SGHVS and CDR2 FQNEAQ. This CDR3 contains 20 residues. This CDR3 is CASSSSTTGYSNAGANVLTF. The CDR3, as DNA: TGTGCCAGCAGCTCTTCCACGACAGGGTATTCAAACGCTGGGGCCAACGTCCTGACTTTC.

This clone was seen just once. The chain combines TRBV3-1 (or the pseudogene TRBV3-2) with TRBJ1-6, with D possibly TRBD1 on 6 matching bases. Germline CDR1 reads LGHDT; CDR2 reads YNNKEL (reference sequence). CDR3 length: 15 residues. Trimming removed 1 base at V and 4 bases at J, with 8 bases between. The CDR3 protein is CASSQGTVYNSPLHF. CDR3 nucleotide sequence: TGTGCCAGCAGCCAAGGGACAGTTTATAATTCACCCCTCCACTTT.

The J gene is TRBJ1-4, the V gene TRBV5-4; a possible D gene is TRBD1 (6 bases). V was cut by 0 bases and J by 5 bases, with 11 bases left in between. The CDR3 spans 15 residues. Germline values: CDR1 SGHNT, CDR2 YYREEE (reference sequence). CDR3 protein: CASSLGGQENEKLFF. The CDR3 DNA reads TGTGCCAGCAGCTTGGGGGGGCAGGAGAATGAAAAACTGTTTTTT.

V and J are TRBV6-5 and TRBJ1-5; D is unclear. Germline CDR1 and CDR2: MNHEY and SVGAGI. The V gene lost 6 bases and the J gene lost 2 bases, with 5 bases spanning the gap. The CDR3 extends over 12 amino acids. In nucleotides, the CDR3 is TGTGCCAGCAGGGTGGGCAATCAGCCCCAGCATTTT. Its protein product is CASRVGNQPQHF.

This clone is a singleton in its sample. The chain is built from TRBV7-3 and TRBJ1-2, with TRBD1 matching 8 bases. The CDR3 length is 13 residues. Trimming removed 2 bases from V and 6 bases from J; junction bases left unmatched: 2. Germline V gene lookup returns CDR1 SGHTA and CDR2 FQGTGA. The CDR3 DNA sequence: TGTGCCAGCAGCTTAGGACAGGGTCATGGCTACACCTTC. It codes for CASSLGQGHGYTF.

In its sample, this clone was seen a few times. The V call is TRBV5-4, the J call TRBJ2-5; D might be TRBD2 (6 bases). Germline CDR1 and CDR2: SGHNT and YYREEE (reference sequence). This CDR3 has 15 amino acids. With 1 base removed from V and 0 bases from J, the gap between germline ends came to 10 bases. The CDR3 DNA is TGTGCCAGCAGCTTGTCGGCGGGGTACCAAGAGACCCAGTACTTC. Amino acid sequence: CASSLSAGYQETQYF. Variable domain in full (rest from reference TRBV5-4 and TRBJ2-5): ETGVTQSPTHLIKTRGQQVTLRCSSQSGHNTVSWYQQALGQGPQFIFQYYREEENGRGNFPPRFSGLQFPNYSSELNVNALELDDSALYLCASSLSAGYQETQYFGPGTRLLVL.

The rearrangement joins TRBV6-1 to TRBJ2-7, with D tentatively TRBD1 (6 bases). Per germline, CDR1 MNHNS and CDR2 SASEGT. V was clipped by 5 bases and J by 2 bases, with 19 bases between them. The CDR3 extends over 16 amino acids. The CDR3 DNA reads as TGTGCCAGCAGTCAAGTACCACTGACAGGAGCCTACGAGCAGTACTTC. Its translation is CASSQVPLTGAYEQYF.

This clone was detected once. The chain combines TRBV10-1 with TRBJ1-3; D is perhaps TRBD1 (5 bases). Germline CDR1 is WNHNN and CDR2 is SYGVQD (reference sequence). CDR3 length equals 13 residues. Trimming took off 6 bases at V and 2 bases at J, with 8 bases between the two ends. The CDR3 is CASSQGAGNTIYF. DNA of the CDR3: TGCGCCAGCAGCCAGGGCGCTGGAAACACCATATATTTT.

DNA of the CDR3: TGTGCCAGCAGCTTCCGGACGGGCCAAGAGACCCAGTACTTC. As protein: CASSFRTGQETQYF. The genes are TRBV7-9 and TRBJ2-5; D remains unclear. The CDR3 totals 14 residues. The germline V and J ends were trimmed by 3 bases and 1 base, with 9 bases remaining between them. The germline gives CDR1 SEHNR, CDR2 FQNEAQ (reference sequence).

This clone was seen a few times. Other DNA sequences from this sample encode an identical CDR3 as well. The genes are TRBV18 and TRBJ1-4; tentatively, D is TRBD1 (6 bases). The CDR3 has 15 residues. Trimming took off 1 base at V and 0 bases at J, with 6 bases between the two ends. Germline-derived CDR1 and CDR2 are KGHSH and LQKENI. The CDR3 reads CASSPQGATNEKLFF. CDR3 nucleotide sequence: TGTGCCAGCTCACCACAGGGGGCAACTAATGAAAAACTGTTTTTT.

The rearrangement joins TRBV9 to TRBJ2-2; no reliable D call. Trimming took 3 bases from V and 1 from J, leaving 7 bases between them. This CDR3 has 14 residues. Germline-derived CDR1 and CDR2 are SGDLS and YYNGEE. CDR3 sequence: CASSARQNTGELFF. CDR3 bases: TGTGCCAGCAGCGCACGACAGAACACCGGGGAGCTGTTTTTT.

This clone was seen more than once but under ten times. The chain recombines TRBV5-1 with TRBJ1-6; 12 bases match TRBD1. Germline-derived CDR1 and CDR2 are SGHRS and YFSETQ. CDR3 size: 21 residues. The ends lost 3 bases at V and 2 bases at J; junction bases unmatched: 15. The CDR3 sequence is CASSSYSPGTGGSAYNSPLHF. The CDR3 DNA follows: TGCGCCAGCAGCTCATACAGTCCCGGGACAGGGGGCAGCGCCTATAATTCACCCCTCCACTTT.